This TCR beta chain was sequenced in a study of shared clonotypes between healthy human individuals. V lost 3 bases, J lost 7 bases, and 12 bases lay in between. The CDR3 is made up of 13 amino acids. Germline V gives CDR1 SNHLY, CDR2 FYNNEI. Clones were sequenced by immunoSEQ multiplex PCR, and TCRdb holds only the in-frame ones, with some missing. Of roughly 2.5 million clones listed, roughly nine tenths are singletons. Sequenced: naive CD4+ T cells sorted from blood. The sample's subset: CD45RA+ positively selected. This clonotype was sampled from a man between 18 and 29 years old in good health. The chain links TRBV2 to TRBJ1-2, with D perhaps matching TRBD1 (5 bases). CDR3 in DNA: TGTGCCAGCAGTGACCGTCAGGGAAGTGGCTACACCTTC. It specifies CASSDRQGSGYTF. Filled out from reference TRBV2 and TRBJ1-2, the complete variable domain reads EPEVTQTPSHQVTQMGQEVILRCVPISNHLYFYWYRQILGQKVEFLVSFYNNEISEKSEIFDDQFSVERPDGSNFTLKIRSTKLEDSAMYFCASSDRQGSGYTFGSGTRLTVV.